This T cell receptor (beta chain) was recorded in a study of regulatory T cells in long-lasting Graves disease. At the level of the study: Graves' cases, newly diagnosed, had used antithyroid drugs under 3 months. The study's findings and limits: It was possible that the small sample size reduced accuracy.

Concerning this clonotype: Its target is not known. One junction end disagrees with the germline gene, perhaps due to a read error.

The CDR3 spans 15 residues. Germline lookup yields CDR1 SGHTA and CDR2 FQGNSA. Regarding time point: newly diagnosed GD, antithyroid drugs for less than 3 months. Extracted RNA from PBMCs served as the source of the TCR library. In building TCR beta libraries, iRepertoire HTBI primers were used together with Arm-PCR of CDR3 regions. As originally analysed: The samples yielded about 60 TRBV and 13 to 15 TRBJ segments. MiXCR was run by TCRdb on the multiplex PCR reads, yielding one entry per CDR3 protein. Clone size and V and J calls follow TCRdb, not the original study. The table shows around 400,000 distinct CDR3 sequences, with approximately 15% occurring only once. This sample was shared with a second study, whose subject was T cells in Graves' hyperthyroidism and ophthalmopathy. That source adds: By a 13 V-J model, ophthalmopathy was set apart from stable hyperthyroidism.

The TCR comes from a woman between 40 and 50 years old with Graves disease. V gene TRBV7-2 combines with J gene TRBJ2-3; D possibly corresponds to TRBD2 (6 bases). The sample consisted of peripheral blood mononuclear cells (PBMCs), taken at new diagnosis, from a patient treated with antithyroid drugs. CDR3 sequence (DNA): TGCGCCAGCAGCCAAATGGGACTGTCCACAGATACGCAGTATTTT. It yields the protein CASSQMGLSTDTQYF.